Listed below are T cell receptor beta chains from one sample, sequenced in a study of spatial heterogeneity in lung cancer. TCRdb re-analysed the 5' RACE reads in MiXCR, keeping a single row per CDR3 protein. Altogether approximately 20,000 distinct CDR3 sequences are present, 10% being singletons, with the ten largest covering approximately 34%. The sequences come from PBMCs, collected at follow-up. Source of these receptors: a female donor with early-stage non-small cell lung cancer. Both conserved end residues are part of each CDR3. The D gene is left open where the match is weak. The size of a clone is reported for some rows only, either as once, few or many, or as a class for expanded clones.

clone_size j_call v_call d_call cdr3_aa cdr3_nt
many TRBJ2-3 TRBV20-1 NA CSANRGRRVDTQYF TGCAGTGCTAACCGGGGAAGGAGGGTGGATACGCAGTATTTT
few TRBJ1-6 TRBV12-3/TRBV12-4 NA CASSFGRANSPLHF TGTGCCAGCAGTTTCGGCAGGGCGAATTCACCCCTCCACTTT
many TRBJ2-3 TRBV7-9 NA CASSLGDRDTQYF TGTGCCAGCAGCTTAGGGGATAGAGATACGCAGTATTTT
many TRBJ2-3 TRBV24-1 TRBD2 CATSDAGTSGRAGTQYF TGTGCCACCAGTGACGCCGGGACTAGCGGGAGGGCCGGTACGCAGTATTTT
few TRBJ2-1 TRBV3-1 NA CASSQTGLSNEQFF TGTGCCAGCAGCCAGACGGGACTCTCAAATGAGCAGTTCTTC
many TRBJ1-2 TRBV20-1 NA CSASTRVNYGYTF TGCAGTGCTAGTACCAGGGTCAACTATGGCTACACCTTC
many TRBJ2-1 TRBV4-1 NA CASSQGFFSQVDEQFF TGCGCCAGCAGCCAAGGGTTTTTCTCCCAGGTCGATGAGCAGTTCTTC
many TRBJ1-1 TRBV14 NA CASSHQGGITEAFF TGTGCCAGCAGCCACCAAGGGGGTATCACTGAAGCTTTCTTT
NA TRBJ2-3 TRBV6-2/TRBV6-3 TRBD2 CASSYGGRADTQYF TGTGCCAGCAGTTATGGAGGGAGGGCTGATACGCAGTATTTT
many TRBJ2-5 TRBV2 TRBD2 CASQLAGPQETQYF TGTGCCAGCCAACTAGCGGGGCCACAAGAGACCCAGTACTTC
few TRBJ2-7 TRBV7-2 NA CASSRSGGQDEQYF TGTGCCAGCAGCCGGTCGGGGGGACAGGACGAGCAGTACTTC
NA TRBJ1-4 TRBV6-5 NA CASKEGTNEKLFF TGTGCCAGCAAAGAAGGAACTAATGAAAAACTGTTTTTT
many TRBJ2-5 TRBV7-9 NA CASSFDDSVETQYF TGTGCCAGCAGCTTCGACGACTCCGTAGAGACCCAGTACTTC
few TRBJ2-7 TRBV28 NA CASIGGGKYYEQYF TGTGCCAGCATCGGTGGAGGTAAATACTACGAGCAGTACTTC
many TRBJ1-5 TRBV7-2 NA CASNHFYQPQHF TGTGCCAGCAACCACTTCTATCAGCCCCAGCATTTT
many TRBJ2-7 TRBV6-2/TRBV6-3 NA CASSYSILTYEQYF TGTGCCAGCAGTTACTCGATCCTAACCTACGAGCAGTACTTC
many TRBJ2-1 TRBV24-1 NA CATSDFRAVNEQFF TGTGCCACCAGTGATTTCCGGGCCGTCAATGAGCAGTTCTTC
few TRBJ2-5 TRBV2 TRBD2 CASSELTSGGETQYF TGTGCCAGCAGTGAATTAACTAGCGGGGGTGAGACCCAGTACTTC
many TRBJ1-1 TRBV29-1 NA CSVGGGGWTEAFF TGCAGCGTTGGAGGGGGGGGTTGGACTGAAGCTTTCTTT
many TRBJ2-2 TRBV19 NA CASSGPRGTAGELFF TGTGCCAGTAGTGGGCCTCGGGGTACCGCCGGGGAGCTGTTTTTT
NA TRBJ2-3 TRBV12-3/TRBV12-4 NA CASRRRGGSTDTQYF TGTGCCAGCAGACGGAGGGGCGGTAGCACAGATACGCAGTATTTT
many TRBJ2-3 TRBV11-1 TRBD2 CASSWTSGSTDTQYF TGTGCCAGCAGCTGGACTAGCGGAAGCACAGATACGCAGTATTTT
many TRBJ1-2 TRBV30 TRBD1 CAWTRQGYSGYTF TGTGCCTGGACCCGACAGGGGTATAGCGGCTACACCTTC
many TRBJ1-2 TRBV7-9 TRBD1 CASSSGTGGYGYTF TGTGCCAGCAGCAGCGGGACAGGGGGATATGGCTACACCTTC
many TRBJ1-2 TRBV28 NA CATKRGNYGYTF TGTGCCACCAAGAGGGGGAACTATGGCTACACCTTC
many TRBJ2-1 TRBV7-9 NA CASSLALGDEQFF TGTGCCAGCAGCTTAGCGCTGGGAGATGAGCAGTTCTTC
many TRBJ1-2 TRBV12-3/TRBV12-4 TRBD1 CASSLRWTGDHYGYTF TGTGCCAGCAGTCTGCGTTGGACAGGGGATCACTATGGCTACACCTTC
medium-sized TRBJ2-5 TRBV6-2/TRBV6-3 TRBD2 CASSWTSWETQYF TGTGCCAGCAGTTGGACTAGCTGGGAGACCCAGTACTTC
many TRBJ2-1 TRBV30 NA CAWSGNSLEQFF TGTGCCTGGAGTGGTAATAGCCTAGAGCAGTTCTTC
many TRBJ2-1 TRBV20-1 TRBD2 CSARDPTSGGNEQFF TGCAGTGCTAGAGATCCCACTAGCGGGGGCAATGAGCAGTTCTTC
few TRBJ2-5 TRBV5-1 NA CASSLAGAQYQETQYF TGCGCCAGCAGCTTGGCCGGTGCACAGTACCAAGAGACCCAGTACTTC
many TRBJ2-1 TRBV30 TRBD2 CAWSVRLLATLNEQFF TGTGCCTGGAGTGTACGCTTACTAGCGACCCTCAATGAGCAGTTCTTC
many TRBJ2-1 TRBV6-1 NA CAINYGRTYNEQFF TGTGCCATTAACTACGGCCGGACCTACAATGAGCAGTTCTTC
few TRBJ2-5 TRBV20-1 NA CSARDTGIETQYF TGCAGTGCTAGAGATACCGGGATCGAGACCCAGTACTTC
many TRBJ2-3 TRBV7-9 NA CASSLSGSGTDTQYF TGTGCCAGCAGCTTATCGGGAAGCGGGACAGATACGCAGTATTTT
many TRBJ2-1 TRBV7-9 TRBD2 CASSLTGLAGINEQFF TGTGCCAGCAGCTTAACGGGACTAGCGGGAATTAATGAGCAGTTCTTC
NA TRBJ1-2 TRBV4-2 TRBD1 CASSQVPGQGGIYGYTF TGTGCCAGCAGCCAAGTACCGGGACAGGGAGGTATCTATGGCTACACCTTC
many TRBJ2-3 TRBV7-9 NA CAIPLREGLRTDTQYF TGTGCCATCCCGCTCCGTGAAGGGCTACGCACAGATACGCAGTATTTT
many TRBJ1-1 TRBV29-1 NA CSARTGARNTEAFF TGCAGCGCCCGCACCGGGGCGCGGAACACTGAAGCTTTCTTT
many TRBJ2-7 TRBV6-6 NA CASSTVAERSYEQYF TGTGCCAGCAGTACGGTAGCGGAACGATCCTACGAGCAGTACTTC
few TRBJ2-7 TRBV2 NA CASSDEGRGEQYF TGTGCCAGCAGTGATGAGGGACGAGGGGAGCAGTACTTC
many TRBJ1-2 TRBV7-2 NA CASSLVLGYTF TGTGCCAGCAGCTTAGTCCTGGGCTACACCTTC
NA TRBJ1-1 TRBV4-1 NA CASCQRRDLDTEAFF TGCGCCAGCTGCCAGAGAAGGGATTTGGACACTGAAGCTTTCTTT
many TRBJ2-7 TRBV29-1 NA CSVARLGYEQYF TGCAGCGTTGCGAGGCTGGGCTACGAGCAGTACTTC
many TRBJ2-7 TRBV18 TRBD1 CASSPPNRGDEQYF TGTGCCAGCTCACCTCCGAACAGGGGAGACGAGCAGTACTTC
many TRBJ2-6 TRBV7-9 NA CASSLARAGANVLTF TGTGCCAGCAGCTTAGCCAGGGCTGGGGCCAACGTCCTGACTTTC
many TRBJ2-7 TRBV10-3 NA CAISESTYEQYF TGTGCCATCAGTGAGTCGACCTACGAGCAGTACTTC
NA TRBJ1-1 TRBV6-2/TRBV6-3 NA CASRNPGMNTEAFF TGTGCCAGCAGAAACCCCGGGATGAACACTGAAGCTTTCTTT
many TRBJ1-1 TRBV20-1 NA CSARVGGLGTEAFF TGCAGTGCTAGAGTTGGGGGGTTGGGCACTGAAGCTTTCTTT
few TRBJ2-7 TRBV12-3/TRBV12-4 NA CASSPGTLGGYEQYF TGTGCCAGCAGTCCTGGGACCCTGGGGGGCTACGAGCAGTACTTC